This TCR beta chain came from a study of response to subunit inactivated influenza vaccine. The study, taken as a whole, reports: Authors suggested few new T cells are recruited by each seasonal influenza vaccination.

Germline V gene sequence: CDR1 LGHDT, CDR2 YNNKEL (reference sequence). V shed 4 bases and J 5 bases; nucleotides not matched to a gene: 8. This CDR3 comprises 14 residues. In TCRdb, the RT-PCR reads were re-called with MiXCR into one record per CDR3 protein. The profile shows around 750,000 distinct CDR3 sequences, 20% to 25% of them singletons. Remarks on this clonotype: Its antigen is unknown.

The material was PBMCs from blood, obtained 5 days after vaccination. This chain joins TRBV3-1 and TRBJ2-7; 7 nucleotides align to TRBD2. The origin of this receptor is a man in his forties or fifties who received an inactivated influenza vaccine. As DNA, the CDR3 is TGTGCCAGCAGCCGCTCCGGGACTACCCACGAGCAGTACTTC. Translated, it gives CASSRSGTTHEQYF.